The table lists the clone carrying this TCR beta chain with many counts. Its target is unknown. This sample stems from a study of regulatory T cells in long-lasting Graves disease. The time point was: persistent/refractory GD, antithyroid drugs over 5 years with positive TRAb. PBMC-derived RNA was used for the TCR library. Each patient gave approximately 9.2 milliliters of EDTA-anticoagulated peripheral blood. Combining iRepertoire HTBI primers with Arm-PCR of CDR3 regions, the authors built TCR beta libraries. A single record per CDR3 protein comes from TCRdb applying MiXCR to the multiplex PCR reads. The repertoire holds hundreds of thousands of distinct CDR3 sequences, with 22% as singletons. Germline-derived CDR1 and CDR2 are MNHEY and SMNVEV (reference sequence). This CDR3 is built from 15 residues. The V segment lost 8 bases and the J segment 5 bases; nucleotides outside the gene matches: 14. Whole-study findings and limits: TCR diversity was lower in persistent than newly diagnosed Graves' disease. Persistent disease samples used TRBV28, TRBJ1-2 and TRBJ2-5 preferentially. Accuracy might have suffered from few samples.

This clonotype was obtained from a female donor with Graves disease. This material consisted of peripheral blood mononuclear cells (PBMCs), taken when the disease was refractory, from a patient treated with antithyroid drugs. The chain links TRBV27 to TRBJ1-1; 7 bases line up with TRBD1. The CDR3 loop is CASCPLDRRYTEAFF. DNA of the CDR3: TGTGCCAGCTGTCCCCTGGACAGGCGGTATACTGAAGCTTTCTTT.